The present TCR beta chain was sequenced within a study of OX40 agonist ivuxolimab in advanced cancers. Study-wide results and limits: Doses of 0.1 to 3.0 mg/kg were accompanied by clonal expansion of CD4+ and CD8+ blood T cells by week 6. Nonresponders, in some cases, also had low normalized T-cell clonal expansion. In CD8+ T cells, expanded clones were on average more numerous than in CD4+.

Of note for this clone: Its antigen is still unknown.

The method was immunoSEQ multiplex PCR; TCRdb's version includes in-frame clones alone and lacks a portion of them. Among tens of thousands of clones listed, around 90% were seen once. This TCR came from an adult with an advanced solid tumor such as melanoma, head and neck, liver or kidney cancer. The specimen was CD4+ or CD8+ T cells sorted from blood, collected in a trial of the OX40 agonist ivuxolimab.

The CDR3 DNA reads as TGTGCCAGCAGCTTCTGGGGCCACTCCATCGGGGACGAGCAGTACTTC. This codes for CASSFWGHSIGDEQYF. J is TRBJ2-7 and V is TRBV5-6; D could derive from TRBD1 or TRBD2 (5 bases each). The ends were cut back, 2 bases at V and 5 bases at J, with 20 bases in the middle. This CDR3 spans 16 amino acids. Germline assignment: CDR1 SGHDT and CDR2 YYEEEE.